This T cell receptor beta chain derives from a study of CXCR3-negative and CXCR3-positive naive CD8 T cells. The libraries of TRB cDNA were prepared using 5' RACE with UMI labels. TCRdb re-called the 5' RACE reads, yielding one record per CDR3 amino acid sequence without DNA. The sample has tens of thousands of distinct CDR3 sequences. The germline V gene has CDR1 DFQATT and CDR2 SNEGSKA (reference sequence). The CDR3 has 15 amino acids. V usage is TRBV20-1 and J usage is TRBJ2-1; the D gene TCRdb calls, TRBD2, cannot be checked with no DNA. Material for sequencing was memory CD8+ T cells from blood. The sequence came from a human donor in good health. Some clones in this sample may be carry-over from other donors' samples. The CDR3: CSANLAGDSYNEQFF.